These 14 T cell receptor beta chains originate from one sample sequenced in a study of graft-versus-host responses after intestinal transplantation. The antigens of these receptors remain unknown. Some clones are missing from TCRdb's copy, which holds only in-frame ones; the method was immunoSEQ multiplex PCR. The sample lists some 90,000 clones; 85% to 90% were seen once. The starting material was unstimulated CD4+ T cells sorted from spleen or lymph node cells, obtained before intestinal transplant. The receptors were sampled from a human donor who received an intestinal transplant.

The chain uses TRBV7-9 and TRBJ2-3; D is undetermined. Germline lookup yields CDR1 SEHNR and CDR2 FQNEAQ (reference sequence). The CDR3 is made up of 13 amino acids. Deletions cut 3 bases from V and 4 bases from J, with 8 bases between. Here the CDR3 DNA reads TGTGCCAGCAGCTTTATGGCCCCAGATACGCAGTATTTT. This gives the protein CASSFMAPDTQYF.

This clone was seen only once. The junction differs from germline at one of its ends, possibly a read error. The chain employs TRBV11-2 and TRBJ1-2; D unresolved. The CDR3 has 13 residues. Looked up from germline, CDR1 is SGHAT and CDR2 is FQNNGV. CDR3 residues: CVSSPGTNYGYTF. The CDR3 DNA is TGTGTCAGCAGCCCCGGGACTAACTATGGCTACACCTTC.

This clone was seen a handful of times. This chain joins TRBV6-1 and TRBJ2-7, with D uncertain. The germline V gene has CDR1 MNHNS and CDR2 SASEGT. Trimming removed 6 bases at V and 3 bases at J, with 9 bases between. The CDR3 has 12 amino acids. The CDR3, as DNA: TGTGCCAGCAGGGCAACAGTCTACGAGCAGTACTTC. Its protein product is CASRATVYEQYF.

The rearrangement links TRBV10-3 to TRBJ1-2, with 7 bases aligning to TRBD1. The V and J ends lost 0 bases and 2 bases, in that order; junction bases with no gene match: 3. This CDR3 spans 15 amino acids. The V gene's germline CDR1 is ENHRY and CDR2 SYGVKD. The CDR3 DNA reads as TGTGCCATCAGTGAGTCGGGACAGATAAACTATGGCTACACCTTC. It specifies CAISESGQINYGYTF.

The chain recombines TRBV5-1 with TRBJ1-1; 9 bases are shared with TRBD1. Germline V gene sequence: CDR1 SGHRS, CDR2 YFSETQ. The CDR3 has 15 amino acids. Trimming took 2 bases from V and 1 from J; bases not matched to a gene: 3. CDR3 in amino acids: CASSFAGQGNTEAFF. In DNA, the CDR3 is TGCGCCAGCAGCTTCGCGGGACAGGGGAACACTGAAGCTTTCTTT.

In the case of this clone: Different DNA sequences within this sample yield the same CDR3. CDR3 in DNA: TGCGCCAGCAGCCAGGGCCCGGGACTAGTGTTAGAGACCCAGTACTTC. The encoded protein is CASSQGPGLVLETQYF. This chain joins TRBV4-1 and TRBJ2-5, with 8 positions matching TRBD2. CDR3 length equals 16 residues. V was pared by 3 bases and J by 4 bases, with 10 bases of the junction left unmatched. Germline V gives CDR1 MGHRA, CDR2 YSYEKL.

The V and J genes are TRBV6-1 and TRBJ1-4, with a tentative D call TRBD1 (5 bases). The germline CDR1 and CDR2 sequences are MNHNS and SASEGT. Trimming cost V 10 bases and J 6 bases, with 9 bases left between them. The CDR3 is 11 residues long. The CDR3 DNA is TGTGCCACCTGGGGGGATGAAAAACTGTTTTTT. Encoded protein: CATWGDEKLFF.

V usage is TRBV5-1 and J usage is TRBJ1-5; D unresolved. V gave up 0 bases and J gave up 6 bases, with 7 bases separating them. CDR3 size: 13 residues. The V gene's germline CDR1 is SGHRS and CDR2 YFSETQ. CDR3 in amino acids: CASSLAVGQPQHF. For the CDR3, the DNA is TGCGCCAGCAGCTTGGCCGTCGGTCAGCCCCAGCATTTT. Using reference TRBV5-1 and TRBJ1-5 for the parts outside the CDR3, the full variable domain is KAGVTQTPRYLIKTRGQQVTLSCSPISGHRSVSWYQQTPGQGLQFLFEYFSETQRNKGNFPGRFSGRQFSNSRSEMNVSTLELGDSALYLCASSLAVGQPQHFGDGTRLSIL.

The genes are TRBV7-2 and TRBJ2-2; 13 positions agree with TRBD2. There are 13 residues in the CDR3. Trimming removed 8 bases from V and 9 bases from J; junction bases left unmatched: 3. Germline V gene sequence: CDR1 SGHTA, CDR2 FQGNSA. In nucleotides, the CDR3 is TGTGCCAGCCTACTAGCGGGGGGGCGGGAGCTGTTTTTT. Protein product: CASLLAGGRELFF.

This rearrangement joins TRBV5-1 to TRBJ2-3; D not resolved. This CDR3 has 13 residues. The V end lost 6 bases, the J end lost 2 bases, and 10 bases lay between the germline ends. CDR1 SGHRS and CDR2 YFSETQ come from the germline V gene. The CDR3 region is CASTRGDTDTQYF. The CDR3 nucleotides read TGCGCCAGCACACGCGGTGACACAGATACGCAGTATTTT.

The chain has TRBV27 and TRBJ1-1; weak D call: TRBD1 (6 bases). The CDR3 is 12 amino acids. Germline V gives CDR1 MNHEY, CDR2 SMNVEV (reference sequence). V was pared by 1 base and J by 12 bases, with 12 bases between. The CDR3 is CASSLWPGDPFF. The CDR3, as DNA: TGTGCCAGCAGTTTATGGCCAGGGGATCCTTTCTTT.

This rearrangement joins TRBV2 to TRBJ2-3; D is perhaps TRBD2 (5 bases). The length of the CDR3 is 15 residues. From germline, CDR1 is SNHLY and CDR2 FYNNEI. V lost 2 bases and J 5 bases, leaving 14 bases between the germline ends. DNA for the CDR3: TGTGCCAGCAGTGAAATGGTCCTAGCAGGAGATACGCAGTATTTT. The encoded protein is CASSEMVLAGDTQYF.

The CDR3 reads CAISGRVWGQETQYF. The CDR3 DNA reads TGTGCCATCAGTGGCAGGGTTTGGGGCCAAGAGACCCAGTACTTC. This rearrangement joins TRBV10-3 to TRBJ2-5; maybe TRBD1 (5 bases). This CDR3 region has 15 residues. Trimming cost V 4 bases and J 1 base, with 13 bases left between them. The germline gives CDR1 ENHRY, CDR2 SYGVKD.

The sample holds one count of this clone. This CDR3 is CASSGDRGLNTEAFF. CDR3 in DNA: TGCGCCAGCAGCGGAGACAGGGGCTTGAACACTGAAGCTTTCTTT. V and J are TRBV5-1 and TRBJ1-1; 8 positions agree with TRBD1. J lost 0 bases, V lost 4 bases, and 5 bases had no gene match. The CDR3 covers 15 residues. Looked up from germline, CDR1 is SGHRS and CDR2 is YFSETQ.